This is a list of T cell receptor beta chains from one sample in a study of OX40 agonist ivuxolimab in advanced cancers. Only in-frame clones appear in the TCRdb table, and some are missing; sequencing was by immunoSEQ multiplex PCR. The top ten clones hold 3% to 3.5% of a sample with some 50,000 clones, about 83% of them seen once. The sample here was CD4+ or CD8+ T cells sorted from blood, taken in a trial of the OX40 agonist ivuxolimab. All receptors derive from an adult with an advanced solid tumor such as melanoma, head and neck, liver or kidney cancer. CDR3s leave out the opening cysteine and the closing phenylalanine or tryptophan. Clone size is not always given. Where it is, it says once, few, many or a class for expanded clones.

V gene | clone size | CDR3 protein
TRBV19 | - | ASSSWTSGNYEQY
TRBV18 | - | ASSPLGQLSGANVLT
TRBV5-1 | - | ASSSSGQGASPLH
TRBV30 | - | AWSVTGGLGNQPQH
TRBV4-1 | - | ASSQDPNRPANEQF
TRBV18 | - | ASSPAGGRSSEQY
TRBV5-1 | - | ASGSRTSGNNEQF
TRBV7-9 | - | ASSSWGPQETQY
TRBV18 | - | ASSPNRGKSETQY
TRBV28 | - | ASSSHLGSTGTGELF
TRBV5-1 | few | ASSAGLGGRNEQF
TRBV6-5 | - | ASSVQGGAQPQH
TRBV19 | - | ASSLGGVSEAF
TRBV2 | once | ASSEQGALDEQF
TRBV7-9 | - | ASRKGTNSETQY
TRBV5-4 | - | ASSLSARGSGYT
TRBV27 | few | ASSLYRGREGETQY
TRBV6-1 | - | ASIRTGNSPLH
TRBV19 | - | ASSTGGVYTGELF
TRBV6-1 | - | ASSPSYEQY
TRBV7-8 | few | ASSYRTLSTYNEQF
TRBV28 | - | ASSLFQDTQY
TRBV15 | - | ATSRGGGPTEAF
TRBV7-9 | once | ASSSGTVYNSPLH
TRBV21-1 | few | ASSSRGGNTEAF
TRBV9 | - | ASSVGKLFTDEQY
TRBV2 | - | ASGVSLDIQY
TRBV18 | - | ASLKAGGRTDTQY
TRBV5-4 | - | ASRSNRGESYNEQF